The 15 T cell receptor beta chains below all came from one sample that was sequenced in a study of blood T cells in healthy people across ages. Next came a second PCR, run for about 7 to 12 cycles, which used a sample-barcoded 5' primer along with a J-beta primer mix. Each CDR3 protein is one row after TCRdb ran MiXCR on the 5' RACE reads. The profile shows approximately 1.5 million distinct CDR3 sequences, about 35% of them singletons. The sample was blood. The origin of the receptors is a woman aged 25 to 39 in good health.

This clonotype was seen only a few times. The rearrangement links TRBV24-1 to TRBJ2-1; 9 nucleotides agree with TRBD2. Germline CDR1 KGHDR, CDR2 SFDVKD. V was pared by 5 bases and J by 3 bases, with 7 bases of the junction left unmatched. The CDR3 has 16 amino acids. The CDR3 here is CATSGAGTSSYNEQFF. As DNA, the CDR3 is TGTGCCACCAGTGGTGCCGGGACTAGCAGCTACAATGAGCAGTTCTTC.

This clonotype turned up a few times. V gene TRBV20-1 combines with J gene TRBJ2-3; 7 bases are a match to TRBD1. Trimming took 0 bases from V and 4 from J; bases not matched to a gene: 7. Germline V CDR1 and CDR2: DFQATT, SNEGSKA (reference sequence). The CDR3 is made up of 15 amino acids. The CDR3 is CSARESTGFADTQYF. The DNA of the CDR3 is TGCAGTGCTAGAGAGTCGACAGGGTTCGCAGATACGCAGTATTTT.

Regarding this clonotype: This is likely a read error, given that the CDR3 carries no conserved phenylalanine or tryptophan at its end. The V gene is TRBV9, the J gene TRBJ2-7, with D tentatively TRBD1 (6 bases). V was pared by 1 base and J by 2 bases, with 13 bases between. The CDR3 loop spans 15 amino acids. Germline-derived CDR1 and CDR2 are SGDLS and YYNGEE. CDR3 coding DNA: TGTGCCAGCAGCGTAAGGGCAGGGGCTCCCTACGAGCAGTACTGC. This translates into CASSVRAGAPYEQYC.

There are a few counts of this clonotype. The rearrangement joins TRBV28 to TRBJ1-6, with no clear D. This CDR3 contains 18 residues. Trimming removed 3 bases from V and 7 bases from J, with 22 bases in between. The V gene's germline CDR1 is MDHEN and CDR2 SYDVKM. CDR3 loop: CASSFLFIESGRNSPLHF. DNA for the CDR3: TGTGCCAGCAGTTTTTTGTTTATAGAGAGCGGGCGAAATTCACCCCTCCACTTT.

The V gene is TRBV2, the J gene TRBJ2-1; 7 positions match TRBD1. CDR3 length: 16 amino acids. CDR1 SNHLY and CDR2 FYNNEI come from the germline V gene. J was trimmed by 0 bases and V by 5 bases; bases with no gene match: 7. The CDR3 region is CASSTHRGSSYNEQFF. In nucleotides, the CDR3 is TGTGCCAGCAGTACCCACAGGGGAAGCTCCTACAATGAGCAGTTCTTC.

The rearrangement joins TRBV12-3 or TRBV12-4 to TRBJ1-6; TRBD1 aligns across 9 bases. With 6 bases clipped from V and 7 bases from J, the junction kept 7 bases outside the gene matches. The CDR3 contains 15 residues. The CDR3 nucleotides read TGTGCCAGCAGGTCAGGGGGGACAGGGAATTCACCCCTCCACTTT. It yields the protein CASRSGGTGNSPLHF.

The V and J genes are TRBV7-9 and TRBJ2-3; 11 bases line up with TRBD1. Germline CDR1 and CDR2: SEHNR and FQNEAQ (reference sequence). This CDR3 is built from 20 residues. The V segment lost 4 bases and the J segment 2 bases; nucleotides outside the gene matches: 17. The CDR3 loop reads CASSSTRTGGQRGPTDTQYF. CDR3 bases: TGTGCCAGCAGCTCGACCCGGACAGGGGGCCAGCGGGGGCCCACAGATACGCAGTATTTT.

This clonotype has only a few counts. The J gene is TRBJ1-5, the V gene TRBV9; no clear D. Deletions cut 3 bases from V and 9 bases from J, with 10 bases between. CDR1 SGDLS and CDR2 YYNGEE come from the germline V gene. This CDR3 is 12 amino acids long. The DNA for the CDR3 is TGTGCCAGCAGCGACGGACGGTGGCCCCAGCATTTT. It specifies CASSDGRWPQHF.

The chain employs TRBV6-2 or TRBV6-3 and TRBJ2-3; 10 bases are a match to TRBD2. The V and J ends lost 2 bases and 0 bases, in that order; junction bases with no gene match: 5. The CDR3 is 17 residues long. The germline gives CDR1 MNHEY, CDR2 SVGEGT. The CDR3 DNA reads TGTGCCAGCAGTTACAATCTAGCGGGGGAGAGCACAGATACGCAGTATTTT. Its protein is CASSYNLAGESTDTQYF.

Note on this clonotype: A junction end diverges from the germline sequence, so it may reflect a read error. The chain uses TRBV6-2 or TRBV6-3 and TRBJ2-1; 7 bases fit TRBD2. CDR1 is MNHEY, CDR2 SVGEGT, per germline. This CDR3 is built from 16 residues. The CDR3 protein is CAGSQASGFFYNEQFF. The CDR3 region has the DNA TGTGCCGGCAGTCAGGCTAGCGGATTCTTCTACAATGAGCAGTTCTTC.

This clonotype has a count of ten or more. As DNA, the CDR3 is TGTGCCAGCAGTGAGGGGGGCTCTGGCTACACCTTC. Its translation: CASSEGGSGYTF. The genes are TRBV6-1 and TRBJ1-2; D possibly corresponds to TRBD1 (6 bases). Germline assignment: CDR1 MNHNS and CDR2 SASEGT. The CDR3 consists of 12 residues. Trimming pared 3 bases from V and 7 bases from J, leaving 9 bases between.

The chain combines TRBV19 with TRBJ1-1; no firm D call. Trimming stripped 3 bases from V and 1 base from J, with 6 bases between. The CDR3 is made up of 13 amino acids. CDR1 and CDR2 (germline): LNHDA, SQIVND (reference sequence). The CDR3 here is CASSIARNTEAFF. The CDR3 region has the DNA TGTGCCAGTAGTATTGCCAGGAACACTGAAGCTTTCTTT.

The V gene is TRBV2, the J gene TRBJ2-3; 8 bases line up with TRBD1. Germline loops: CDR1 SNHLY, CDR2 FYNNEI. The CDR3 extends over 17 amino acids. After removal of 4 bases from V and 0 bases from J, the junction contained 9 bases not matched to a gene. For the CDR3, the DNA is TGTGCCAGCAGTGTTGGCATGGACAGGGATAGCACAGATACGCAGTATTTT. Amino acid sequence: CASSVGMDRDSTDTQYF.

V gene TRBV9 combines with J gene TRBJ2-3; TRBD1 is a possible D gene (5 bases). Germline lookup yields CDR1 SGDLS and CDR2 YYNGEE. V shed 4 bases and J shed 4 bases, with 13 bases lying between them. This CDR3 has 14 residues. CDR3 sequence reads: CASSSLTAADTQYF. In DNA, the CDR3 is TGTGCCAGCAGCTCACTGACAGCAGCAGATACGCAGTATTTT.

This clonotype was seen many times. The gene calls are TRBV29-1 and TRBJ2-7; 8 bases match TRBD1. CDR1 SQVTM and CDR2 ANQGSEA come from the germline V gene. The CDR3 spans 18 residues. The junction had 22 bases not matched to a gene; V was cut back by 6 bases and J by 3 bases. In DNA, the CDR3 is TGCAGCGTGGCGGCTAGACAGGGGAATCAGCTGGCCAACTACGAGCAGTACTTC. Amino acids: CSVAARQGNQLANYEQYF.